The rows below give T cell receptor beta chains drawn from one sample of a study of blood T cell repertoires in COVID-19. Assay: immunoSEQ multiplex PCR; the TCRdb copy retains only in-frame clones and omits some. This sample carries roughly 70,000 clones, around 90% of them seen once, and the ten largest clones take 5.5% to 8.5%. The sample consisted of peripheral blood. These receptors all stem from a woman older than 75 with active COVID-19. CDR3s include the opening cysteine and the closing phenylalanine or tryptophan. Fields, in order: CDR3 protein, CDR3 DNA, D gene, clone size, J gene, V gene. D genes are given only for firm matches. Clone size is stated in some rows and not others, as once, few, many or a class when expanded.

CASSVAAGGHEQFF,TGTGCCAGCAGCGTAGCGGCAGGTGGGCATGAGCAGTTCTTC,.,.,TRBJ2-1,TRBV9
CASSPLARTSGSSDTQYF,TGCGCCAGCAGCCCCCTAGCCCGGACTAGCGGGAGCTCAGATACGCAGTATTTT,TRBD2,.,TRBJ2-3,TRBV4-3
CASSHPAGDRYEQYF,TGTGCCAGCAGCCACCCAGCGGGAGATCGCTACGAGCAGTACTTC,TRBD2,.,TRBJ2-7,TRBV6-2/TRBV6-3
CASTPPGTGDTGELFF,TGCGCCAGCACACCACCCGGGACAGGGGACACCGGGGAGCTGTTTTTT,TRBD1,.,TRBJ2-2,TRBV5-1
CASSPRAGKEYNEQFF,TGTGCCAGCTCACCCCGGGCGGGAAAGGAGTACAATGAGCAGTTCTTC,.,.,TRBJ2-1,TRBV18
CASSAPSYGYTF,TGTGCCAGCAGCGCCCCTAGCTATGGCTACACCTTC,.,.,TRBJ1-2,TRBV9
CASSQLSSGRFNEQFF,TGCGCCAGCAGCCAATTGTCTAGCGGGAGGTTCAATGAGCAGTTCTTC,TRBD2,.,TRBJ2-1,TRBV4-1
CASRQGLSGYTF,TGTGCCAGTAGACAGGGGCTAAGTGGCTACACCTTC,TRBD1,.,TRBJ1-2,TRBV19
CASSPGLAGALDTQYF,TGTGCCAGCAGCCCGGGACTAGCGGGAGCACTGGATACGCAGTATTTT,TRBD2,.,TRBJ2-3,TRBV7-2
CASSQEGTGNTGELFF,TGTGCCAGCAGCCAAGAGGGGACAGGGAACACCGGGGAGCTGTTTTTT,TRBD1,.,TRBJ2-2,TRBV4-2
CASRPWSLHGFADTQYF,TGTGCCAGCCGTCCCTGGAGCCTCCATGGGTTCGCAGATACGCAGTATTTT,.,once,TRBJ2-3,TRBV7-9
CASSPLGSYEQYF,TGTGCCAGCTCACCCCTCGGGAGCTACGAGCAGTACTTC,.,.,TRBJ2-7,TRBV18
CASSEERQGRASYNEQFF,TGTGCCAGCAGTGAAGAGAGACAGGGAAGGGCGTCCTACAATGAGCAGTTCTTC,TRBD1,few,TRBJ2-1,TRBV2
CASSMGLNQQQFF,TGTGCCAGTAGTATGGGACTCAATCAGCAGCAGTTCTTC,.,.,TRBJ2-1,TRBV19
CASRKPGLAGGPDTGELFF,TGTGCCAGCAGGAAACCGGGACTAGCGGGAGGGCCCGACACCGGGGAGCTGTTTTTT,TRBD2,once,TRBJ2-2,TRBV7-3
CASSSTKRGGPYEQFF,TGTGCCAGCAGCTCTACCAAGAGGGGAGGGCCTTATGAGCAGTTCTTC,TRBD2,.,TRBJ2-1,TRBV11-2
CASSSGTDTYNEQFF,TGCGCCAGCAGCTCCGGGACAGATACCTACAATGAGCAGTTCTTC,TRBD1,.,TRBJ2-1,TRBV5-1
CASNLRDKQYF,TGTGCCAGCAATTTGAGAGACAAGCAGTACTTC,.,.,TRBJ2-7,TRBV2
CASSTRDRGRNEQFF,TGTGCCAGTAGTACTCGGGACAGGGGCCGGAATGAGCAGTTCTTC,TRBD1,.,TRBJ2-1,TRBV19
CASSEGAGGSSYNEQFF,TGCGCCAGCTCTGAGGGGGCGGGAGGGAGCTCCTACAATGAGCAGTTCTTC,TRBD2,.,TRBJ2-1,TRBV10-1
CASSIRTGGAGGTQYF,TGTGCCAGCAGTATAAGGACAGGGGGCGCAGGAGGGACCCAGTACTTC,TRBD1,.,TRBJ2-5,TRBV28
CAISPGQVRETQYF,TGTGCCATCAGTCCAGGACAGGTACGGGAGACCCAGTACTTC,TRBD1,.,TRBJ2-5,TRBV10-3
CASSRLAGGETQYF,TGTGCCAGCAGCCGACTAGCGGGAGGAGAGACCCAGTACTTC,TRBD2,once,TRBJ2-5,TRBV6-5
CASSPNRGKETQYF,TGTGCCAGCTCACCAAATAGGGGAAAGGAGACCCAGTACTTC,.,.,TRBJ2-5,TRBV18
CASSPRQGGYEQYF,TGTGCCAGCAGCCCCCGACAGGGGGGCTACGAGCAGTACTTC,TRBD1,few,TRBJ2-7,TRBV7-6
CATSRDRTSAYEQYF,TGTGCCACCAGCAGAGACCGGACTAGCGCTTACGAGCAGTACTTC,TRBD2,.,TRBJ2-7,TRBV15
CASSPWDISGELFF,TGTGCCAGCAGTCCCTGGGACATTTCCGGGGAGCTGTTTTTT,.,.,TRBJ2-2,TRBV28
CASSLTGGNEQYF,TGTGCCAGCAGCTTGACAGGGGGGAACGAGCAGTACTTC,TRBD1,.,TRBJ2-7,TRBV5-4
CASTEAGTGGSEKLFF,TGTGCCAGTACCGAAGCGGGGACAGGGGGATCAGAAAAACTGTTTTTT,TRBD1,once,TRBJ1-4,TRBV19
CASKEGAGETQYF,TGTGCCAGCAAAGAGGGGGCGGGAGAGACCCAGTACTTC,TRBD1,.,TRBJ2-5,TRBV7-2
CASSLTSGRWSDTQYF,TGTGCCAGCAGTTTAACTAGCGGGAGATGGTCAGATACGCAGTATTTT,TRBD2,once,TRBJ2-3,TRBV28
CSARGNTEAFF,TGCAGCGCTAGAGGGAACACTGAAGCTTTCTTT,.,.,TRBJ1-1,TRBV29-1
CASSDKAGGANTGELFF,TGTGCCAGCAGTGACAAAGCGGGAGGGGCGAACACCGGGGAGCTGTTTTTT,TRBD2,.,TRBJ2-2,TRBV6-4
CASSLGLVYEQYF,TGTGCCAGCAGCCTGGGACTAGTCTACGAGCAGTACTTC,TRBD2,.,TRBJ2-7,TRBV14
CASSLGPSLEQYF,TGTGCCAGCAGCTTAGGTCCTAGCCTCGAGCAGTACTTC,.,many,TRBJ2-7,TRBV13
CATSSLAGGVAIGELFF,TGTGCCACCTCTAGCCTAGCGGGAGGAGTAGCTATCGGGGAGCTGTTTTTT,TRBD2,.,TRBJ2-2,TRBV19
CASSVGEGGRRNEPRNTIYF,TGTGCCAGCAGCGTAGGGGAGGGAGGTAGGCGGAACGAACCCCGAAACACCATATATTTT,.,.,TRBJ1-3,TRBV9